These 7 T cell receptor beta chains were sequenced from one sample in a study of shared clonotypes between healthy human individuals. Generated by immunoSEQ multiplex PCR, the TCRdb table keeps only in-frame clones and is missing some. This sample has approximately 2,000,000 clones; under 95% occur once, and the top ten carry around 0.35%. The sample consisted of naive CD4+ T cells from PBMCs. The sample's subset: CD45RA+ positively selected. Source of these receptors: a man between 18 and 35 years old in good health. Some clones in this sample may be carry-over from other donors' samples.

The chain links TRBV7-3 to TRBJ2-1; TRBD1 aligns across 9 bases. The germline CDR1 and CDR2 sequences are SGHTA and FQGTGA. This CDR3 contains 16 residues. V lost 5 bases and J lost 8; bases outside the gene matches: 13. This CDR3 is CASSLQPGQGLYEQFF. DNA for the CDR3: TGTGCCAGCAGCCTCCAACCGGGACAGGGCCTCTATGAGCAGTTCTTC.

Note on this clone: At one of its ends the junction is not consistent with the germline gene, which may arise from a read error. The CDR3 sequence is CASSLGGTRHF. CDR3 sequence (DNA): TGTGCCAGCAGCTTAGGGGGGACGCGACACTTC. The chain couples TRBV7-3 to TRBJ2-7; a possible D gene is TRBD2 (6 bases). This CDR3 has 11 amino acids. Germline V gives CDR1 SGHTA, CDR2 FQGTGA. Together with reference TRBV7-3 and TRBJ2-7, the CDR3 gives the full variable domain: GAGVSQTPSNKVTEKGKYVELRCDPISGHTALYWYRQSLGQGPEFLIYFQGTGAADDSGLPNDRFFAVRPEGSVSTLKIQRTERGDSAVYLCASSLGGTRHFGPGTRLTVT.

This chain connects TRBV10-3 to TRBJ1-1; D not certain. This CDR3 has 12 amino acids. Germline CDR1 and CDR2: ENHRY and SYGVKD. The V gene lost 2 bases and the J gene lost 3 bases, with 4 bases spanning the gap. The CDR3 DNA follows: TGTGCCATCAGTGAGACCCACACTGAAGCTTTCTTT. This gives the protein CAISETHTEAFF.

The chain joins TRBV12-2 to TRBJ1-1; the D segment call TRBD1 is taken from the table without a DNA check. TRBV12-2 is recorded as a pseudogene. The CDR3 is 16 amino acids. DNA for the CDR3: TGTGCAAGTCGCTCCCCTTTGGTCGACAGGGGCACTGAAGCTTTCTTT. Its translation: CASRSPLVDRGTEAFF.

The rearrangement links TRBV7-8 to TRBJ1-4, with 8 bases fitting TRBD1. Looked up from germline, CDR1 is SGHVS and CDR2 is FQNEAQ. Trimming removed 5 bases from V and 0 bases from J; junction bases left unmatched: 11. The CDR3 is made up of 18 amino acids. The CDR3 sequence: CASSPRQGIFATNEKLFF. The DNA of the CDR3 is TGTGCCAGCAGCCCTAGACAGGGGATATTTGCAACTAATGAAAAACTGTTTTTT.

The CDR3 here is CASSELTSGSTDTQYF. Written as DNA, the CDR3 is TGTGCCAGCAGTGAATTGACTAGCGGGAGCACAGATACGCAGTATTTT. The rearrangement links TRBV25-1 to TRBJ2-3, with 10 bases identical to TRBD2. The CDR3 runs to 16 residues. The V gene end was trimmed by 1 base and the J gene end by 0 bases; junction bases not matched to a gene: 1. Germline CDR1 and CDR2: MGHDK and SYGVNS.

CDR3 coding DNA: TGTGCCAGCAGCCTCCGGAGTTCCGAGACCCAGTACTTC. Translation gives CASSLRSSETQYF. The chain combines TRBV5-4 with TRBJ2-5; D gene uncertain. Germline CDR1 SGHNT, CDR2 YYREEE (reference sequence). Trimming took 4 bases from V and 5 from J, leaving 12 bases between them. The CDR3 is 13 residues long.